What follows are 26 T cell receptor beta chains derived from one specimen sequenced in a study of blood T cell repertoires in COVID-19. TCRdb's table, derived via immunoSEQ multiplex PCR, lists solely in-frame clones and lacks some. In the table there are 150,000 to 160,000 clones, roughly 83% of which are singletons. Sequenced: peripheral blood. The receptors were gathered from a woman aged 55-69 years with acute or convalescent COVID-19.

For the CDR3, the DNA is TGTGCCAGCAGCTCAACAGGGAACACTGAAGCTTTCTTT. It is translated as CASSSTGNTEAFF. The V call is TRBV9, the J call TRBJ1-1, with TRBD1 as a possible D gene (5 bases). The length of the CDR3 is 13 residues. V lost 4 bases and J lost 1, with 8 bases in between. Per the germline V gene, CDR1 is SGDLS and CDR2 is YYNGEE.

This chain joins TRBV28 and TRBJ2-7, with 10 bases fitting TRBD2. The CDR3 is 18 residues long. V was pared by 5 bases and J by 3 bases, with 16 bases of the junction left unmatched. Germline-derived CDR1 and CDR2 are MDHEN and SYDVKM. For the CDR3, the DNA is TGTGCCAGCAGTCCGACACTCGGAGGGTCTAGCGGGGGCTACGAGCAGTACGTC. Translation gives CASSPTLGGSSGGYEQYV.

This clone was recorded a few times. This rearrangement joins TRBV25-1 to TRBJ1-6, with 9 bases that match TRBD1. V lost 3 bases and J lost 2; bases outside the gene matches: 8. There are 18 residues in the CDR3. Germline V gene data show CDR1 as MGHDK and CDR2 as SYGVNS. In DNA form, the CDR3 reads TGTGCCAGCAGTGATTCCGGACAGGGGACGGCCTATAATTCACCCCTCCACTTT. It codes for CASSDSGQGTAYNSPLHF. The full variable domain, its missing parts supplied by reference TRBV25-1 and TRBJ1-6, is EADIYQTPRYLVIGTGKKITLECSQTMGHDKMYWYQQDPGMELHLIHYSYGVNSTEKGDLSSESTVSRIRTEHFPLTLESARPSHTSQYLCASSDSGQGTAYNSPLHFGNGTRLTVT.

This sequence joins TRBV5-5 and TRBJ1-1; 9 positions agree with TRBD1. V was pared by 2 bases and J by 0 bases, with 2 bases of the junction left unmatched. Germline loops: CDR1 SGHKS, CDR2 YYEKEE (reference sequence). The CDR3 has 15 residues. CDR3: CASSFRTGVNTEAFF. The CDR3, as DNA: TGTGCCAGCAGCTTTAGGACAGGGGTGAACACTGAAGCTTTCTTT. Variable domain in full (rest from reference TRBV5-5 and TRBJ1-1): DAGVTQSPTHLIKTRGQQVTLRCSPISGHKSVSWYQQVLGQGPQFIFQYYEKEERGRGNFPDRFSARQFPNYSSELNVNALLLGDSALYLCASSFRTGVNTEAFFGQGTRLTVV.

This clone turned up a few times. The J gene is TRBJ1-3, the V gene TRBV27; D possibly corresponds to TRBD1 (6 bases). Trimming left V 6 bases short and J 1 base short, with 10 bases between. Germline V gene sequence: CDR1 MNHEY, CDR2 SMNVEV (reference sequence). The CDR3 loop spans 14 amino acids. The CDR3 is CASRGTGSGNTIYF. CDR3 DNA sequence: TGTGCCAGCAGGGGCACAGGGTCTGGAAACACCATATATTTT.

This chain connects TRBV2 to TRBJ1-5; 7 positions agree with TRBD1. Trimming took 0 bases from V and 11 from J; bases not matched to a gene: 7. This CDR3 region has 14 residues. Germline V gene lookup returns CDR1 SNHLY and CDR2 FYNNEI. The DNA for the CDR3 is TGTGCCAGCAGTGAAGCGCGACAGGGCTCCTCCCAGCATTTT. Its protein product is CASSEARQGSSQHF. The full variable domain, in which reference TRBV2 and TRBJ1-5 provide the parts outside the CDR3, is EPEVTQTPSHQVTQMGQEVILRCVPISNHLYFYWYRQILGQKVEFLVSFYNNEISEKSEIFDDQFSVERPDGSNFTLKIRSTKLEDSAMYFCASSEARQGSSQHFGDGTRLSIL.

V usage is TRBV4-1 and J usage is TRBJ1-1, with 11 bases aligning to TRBD1. Per germline, CDR1 MGHRA and CDR2 YSYEKL. V lost 1 base and J lost 11; bases outside the gene matches: 3. The CDR3 contains 13 residues. Here the CDR3 DNA reads TGCGCCAGCAGCCAAGGGACAGGGGGCTATGCTTTCTTT. This codes for CASSQGTGGYAFF.

In this sample, this clone turned up once. The J gene is TRBJ1-1, the V gene TRBV18; tentatively, D is TRBD1 (5 bases). The V and J ends lost 5 bases and 1 base respectively, with 11 bases between them. This CDR3 contains 14 residues. Germline V gene data show CDR1 as KGHSH and CDR2 as LQKENI. The CDR3 sequence is CASSNTGQNTEAFF. The CDR3 DNA reads as TGTGCCAGCTCAAACACAGGACAGAACACTGAAGCTTTCTTT.

The rearrangement links TRBV5-5 to TRBJ1-2; TRBD1 might be the D (6 bases). This CDR3 is 14 amino acids long. The V and J ends lost 0 bases and 2 bases respectively, with 8 bases between them. CDR1 and CDR2 from the germline V gene are SGHKS and YYEKEE (reference sequence). The CDR3 region is CASSLATGNYGYTF. The CDR3 nucleotides read TGTGCCAGCAGCTTGGCGACAGGAAACTATGGCTACACCTTC.

Of note for this clone: The sample carries other DNA sequences with the same CDR3. CDR3 nucleotide sequence: TGTGCCAGCAGCCTGAGACAGGGGAGGGAAGAGACCCAGTACTTC. It encodes CASSLRQGREETQYF. The rearrangement uses TRBV7-9 and TRBJ2-5, with D perhaps matching TRBD1 (8 bases). V was pared by 5 bases and J by 3 bases, with 16 bases between. The germline gives CDR1 SEHNR, CDR2 FQNEAQ (reference sequence). The CDR3 is 15 residues long. The whole variable domain, remainder taken from reference TRBV7-9 and TRBJ2-5, is DTGVSQNPRHKITKRGQNVTFRCDPISEHNRLYWYRQTLGQGPEFLTYFQNEAQLEKSRLLSDRFSAERPKGSFSTLEIQRTEQGDSAMYLCASSLRQGREETQYFGPGTRLLVL.

V and J are TRBV9 and TRBJ2-3; no clear D. The length of the CDR3 is 14 residues. CDR1 is SGDLS, CDR2 YYNGEE, per germline. Trimming removed 0 bases from V and 4 bases from J, with 9 bases in between. In nucleotides, the CDR3 is TGTGCCAGCAGCGTAGGTCTATCCCCAGATACGCAGTATTTT. Its protein is CASSVGLSPDTQYF.

This chain links TRBV6-5 with TRBJ1-4; D unclear. CDR1 MNHEY and CDR2 SVGAGI come from the germline V gene. The length of the CDR3 is 11 residues. The V and J ends lost 5 bases and 8 bases respectively, with 6 bases between them. As DNA, the CDR3 is TGTGCCAGCAGTACCGGGGAAAAACTGTTTTTT. It encodes CASSTGEKLFF.

CDR3 coding DNA: TGTGCCAGCAGTTACCGGCAGGGTAATTCACCCCTCCACTTT. Translating gives CASSYRQGNSPLHF. The chain uses TRBV6-5 and TRBJ1-6; D possibly corresponds to TRBD1 (5 bases). CDR3 length: 14 amino acids. Deletions cut 2 bases from V and 6 bases from J, with 8 bases between. Germline V gene data show CDR1 as MNHEY and CDR2 as SVGAGI.

The V gene is TRBV3-1 (or the pseudogene TRBV3-2), the J gene TRBJ2-3; D is ambiguous. CDR3 length equals 14 residues. V was cut by 3 bases and J by 1 base, with 8 bases left in between. Germline CDR1 LGHDT, CDR2 YNNKEL (reference sequence). CDR3 region: CASSQITGTDTQYF. DNA of the CDR3: TGTGCCAGCAGCCAGATTACGGGCACAGATACGCAGTATTTT.

This clone showed up just a few times. The CDR3, as DNA: TGCGCCAGCAGTGAGCAGGGGAACACTGAAGCTTTCTTT. Its translation: CASSEQGNTEAFF. The chain recombines TRBV10-2 with TRBJ1-1; perhaps TRBD1 as D (5 bases). Trimming removed 2 bases at V and 1 base at J, with 5 bases between. Germline V gene lookup returns CDR1 WSHSY and CDR2 SAAADI. This CDR3 is 13 amino acids long.

The rearrangement uses TRBV18 and TRBJ1-2; 11 bases are a match to TRBD1. The CDR3 is 15 residues long. J gave up 7 bases and V 3 bases, and 7 bases lay outside the gene matches. Germline V lookup: CDR1 KGHSH, CDR2 LQKENI. The CDR3 sequence is CASSPGTGGLTGYTF. CDR3 in DNA: TGTGCCAGCTCACCGGGGACAGGGGGATTAACTGGCTACACCTTC.

This rearrangement joins TRBV28 to TRBJ1-2; TRBD1 matches at 9 bases. Looked up from germline, CDR1 is MDHEN and CDR2 is SYDVKM. CDR3 length: 13 residues. Germline trimming cut 6 bases from V and 3 bases from J; bases unmatched to any gene: 2. The CDR3 DNA sequence: TGTGCCAGCAGACAGGGGGCCTACTATGGCTACACCTTC. It specifies CASRQGAYYGYTF.

V is TRBV5-1 and J is TRBJ1-1; 9 bases are shared with TRBD1. CDR1 is SGHRS and CDR2 is YFSETQ in the germline V gene. Trimming removed 4 bases from V and 7 bases from J; junction bases left unmatched: 8. CDR3 size: 14 residues. In nucleotides, the CDR3 is TGCGCCAGCAGCCTGGGACAGGGTATTGGTGAAGCTTTCTTT. The encoded protein is CASSLGQGIGEAFF. Looking up the rest from reference TRBV5-1 and TRBJ1-1 gives the full variable domain: KAGVTQTPRYLIKTRGQQVTLSCSPISGHRSVSWYQQTPGQGLQFLFEYFSETQRNKGNFPGRFSGRQFSNSRSEMNVSTLELGDSALYLCASSLGQGIGEAFFGQGTRLTVV.

The chain recombines TRBV18 with TRBJ2-7, with no clear D. Trimming stripped 5 bases from V and 4 bases from J, with 9 bases between. CDR3 length: 12 residues. Germline CDR1 KGHSH, CDR2 LQKENI. CDR3 DNA: TGTGCCAGCTCATTTGGGCTTTACGAGCAGTACTTC. This sequence encodes CASSFGLYEQYF.

This chain uses TRBV6-1 with TRBJ1-5; unclear D gene. Germline CDR1 reads MNHNS; CDR2 reads SASEGT. V lost 3 bases and J lost 7, with 7 bases in between. CDR3 length: 12 amino acids. CDR3 in amino acids: CASSDPGQPQHF. The CDR3 DNA follows: TGTGCCAGCAGTGATCCGGGGCAGCCCCAGCATTTT.

The chain has TRBV2 and TRBJ2-7; the match to TRBD1 covers 7 bases. The CDR3 spans 13 residues. In germline, CDR1 is SNHLY, CDR2 FYNNEI. V shed 7 bases and J 5 bases; nucleotides not matched to a gene: 8. The CDR3 is CASTPDRPNEQYF. In DNA, the CDR3 is TGTGCCAGCACTCCGGACAGGCCTAACGAGCAGTACTTC.

The chain combines TRBV5-1 with TRBJ2-2; 8 positions match TRBD1. The CDR3 contains 18 residues. J was trimmed by 1 base and V by 1 base; bases with no gene match: 9. Germline lookup yields CDR1 SGHRS and CDR2 YFSETQ. In DNA form, the CDR3 reads TGCGCCAGCAGCTTGTCCTCAACCGGGACAGGGAACACCGGGGAGCTGTTTTTT. Translated, it gives CASSLSSTGTGNTGELFF.

The chain couples TRBV7-8 to TRBJ2-2; maybe TRBD2 (6 bases). Germline-derived CDR1 and CDR2 are SGHVS and FQNEAQ. This CDR3 has 16 amino acids. V lost 3 bases to trimming and J lost 0 bases, with 11 bases between them. The chain's CDR3 is CASSFSGASNTGELFF. In nucleotides, the CDR3 is TGTGCCAGCAGCTTTAGCGGAGCCTCGAACACCGGGGAGCTGTTTTTT.

The J gene is TRBJ2-3, the V gene TRBV24-1; D is unclear. This CDR3 contains 13 residues. Germline assignment: CDR1 KGHDR and CDR2 SFDVKD. Trimming removed 2 bases from V and 1 base from J, with 3 bases in between. This CDR3 reads CATSDSGTDTQYF. For the CDR3, the DNA is TGTGCCACCAGTGATTCAGGCACAGATACGCAGTATTTT.

The V gene is TRBV6-5, the J gene TRBJ1-1, with 7 bases matching TRBD1. The CDR3 loop spans 14 amino acids. V lost 6 bases, J lost 0 bases, and 4 bases stayed unmatched. Germline CDR1 is MNHEY and CDR2 is SVGAGI. Here the CDR3 reads CASSPGQMNTEAFF. The CDR3 DNA reads TGTGCCAGCAGCCCGGGACAGATGAACACTGAAGCTTTCTTT.

The chain joins TRBV7-9 to TRBJ2-5; TRBD2 matches 7 bases. The germline gives CDR1 SEHNR, CDR2 FQNEAQ (reference sequence). This CDR3 spans 14 amino acids. V shed 10 bases and J 7 bases; nucleotides not matched to a gene: 15. The CDR3 DNA sequence: TGTGCCACCGAGCAGGTGGGGGGGAGAGGGACCCAGTACTTC. Translation: CATEQVGGRGTQYF. The complete variable domain, with remaining parts taken from reference TRBV7-9 and TRBJ2-5, reads DTGVSQNPRHKITKRGQNVTFRCDPISEHNRLYWYRQTLGQGPEFLTYFQNEAQLEKSRLLSDRFSAERPKGSFSTLEIQRTEQGDSAMYLCATEQVGGRGTQYFGPGTRLLVL.